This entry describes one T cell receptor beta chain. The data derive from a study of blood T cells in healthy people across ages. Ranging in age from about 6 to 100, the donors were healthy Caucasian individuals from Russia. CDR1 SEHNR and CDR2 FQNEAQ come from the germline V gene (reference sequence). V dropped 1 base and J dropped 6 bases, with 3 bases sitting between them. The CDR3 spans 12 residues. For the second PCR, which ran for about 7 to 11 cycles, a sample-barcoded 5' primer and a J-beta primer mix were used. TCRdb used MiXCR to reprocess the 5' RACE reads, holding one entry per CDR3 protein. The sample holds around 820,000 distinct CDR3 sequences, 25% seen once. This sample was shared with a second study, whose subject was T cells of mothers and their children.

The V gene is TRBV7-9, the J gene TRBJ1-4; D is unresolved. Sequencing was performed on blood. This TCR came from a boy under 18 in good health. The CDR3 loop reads CASSLEDEKLFF. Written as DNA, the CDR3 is TGTGCCAGCAGCTTAGAGGATGAAAAACTGTTTTTT.